This TCR beta chain derives from a study of blood T cell repertoires in COVID-19. How the authors handled the data: For nucleated cells, counts were estimated from reference gene primer amplification. The table came from immunoSEQ multiplex PCR; TCRdb's copy has only in-frame clones and leaves some out. D and trimming were read from the DNA, whereas the V and J calls and clone size are those reported in that table. The data show about 97,000 clones, with around nine tenths seen just once and roughly 15% held by the top ten. The germline V gene has CDR1 SEHNR and CDR2 FQNEAQ (reference sequence). CDR3 size: 12 residues. The V gene end was trimmed by 11 bases and the J gene end by 8 bases; junction bases not matched to a gene: 9.

This sequence originates from a human donor in a cohort sampled during active COVID-19. The chain is built from TRBV7-9 and TRBJ1-2, with 9 nucleotides matching TRBD1. Sequencing used peripheral blood. The CDR3 loop is CAYGQGQDGYTF. The DNA of the CDR3 is TGTGCCTATGGACAGGGGCAAGACGGCTACACCTTC.